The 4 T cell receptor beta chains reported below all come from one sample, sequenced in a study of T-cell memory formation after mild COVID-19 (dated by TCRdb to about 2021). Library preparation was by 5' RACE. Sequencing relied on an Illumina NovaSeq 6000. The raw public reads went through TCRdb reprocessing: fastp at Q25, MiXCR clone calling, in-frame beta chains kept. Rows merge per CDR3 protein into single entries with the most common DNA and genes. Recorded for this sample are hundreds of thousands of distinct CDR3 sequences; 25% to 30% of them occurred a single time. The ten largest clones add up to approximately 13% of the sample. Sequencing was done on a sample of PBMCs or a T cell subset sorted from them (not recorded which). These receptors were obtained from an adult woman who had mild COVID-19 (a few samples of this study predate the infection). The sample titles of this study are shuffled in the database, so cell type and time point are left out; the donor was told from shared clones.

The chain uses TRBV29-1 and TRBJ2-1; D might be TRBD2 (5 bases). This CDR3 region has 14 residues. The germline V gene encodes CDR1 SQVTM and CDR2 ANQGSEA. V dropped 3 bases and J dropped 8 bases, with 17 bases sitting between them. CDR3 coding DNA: TGCAGCGTTGACGAGGGAACCGGCCGCGATGAGCAGTTCTTC. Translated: CSVDEGTGRDEQFF.

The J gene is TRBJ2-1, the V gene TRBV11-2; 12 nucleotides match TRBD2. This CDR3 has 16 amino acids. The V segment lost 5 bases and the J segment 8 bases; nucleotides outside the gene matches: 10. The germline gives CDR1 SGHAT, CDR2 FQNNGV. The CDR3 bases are TGTGCCAGCAGCGCCAGCCTAGCGGGAGGGCAGTATGAGCAGTTCTTC. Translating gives CASSASLAGGQYEQFF.

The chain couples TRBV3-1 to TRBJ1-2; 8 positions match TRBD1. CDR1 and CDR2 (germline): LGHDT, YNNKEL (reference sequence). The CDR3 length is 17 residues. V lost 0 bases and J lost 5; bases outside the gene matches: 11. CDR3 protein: CASSQDRTGKSLYGYTF. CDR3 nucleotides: TGTGCCAGCAGCCAAGACCGGACAGGGAAGAGTCTATATGGCTACACCTTC.

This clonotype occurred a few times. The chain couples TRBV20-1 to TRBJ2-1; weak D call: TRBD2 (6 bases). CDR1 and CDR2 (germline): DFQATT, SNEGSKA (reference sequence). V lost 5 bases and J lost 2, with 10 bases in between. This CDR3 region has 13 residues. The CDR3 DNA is TGCAGTGCTGGCGGGACCACCTACAATGAGCAGTTCTTC. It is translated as CSAGGTTYNEQFF.